This T cell receptor (beta chain) came from a study of blood T cell repertoires in COVID-19. Study in general: Italy, Spain and the United States were the sources of the convalescent and acute COVID-19 samples. PBMCs, B-cell-depleted T cells, or T cells were the source of the cDNA or gDNA that made up the material.

Germline-derived CDR1 and CDR2 are GTSNPN and SVGIG (reference sequence). V was pared by 2 bases and J by 5 bases, with 7 bases of the junction left unmatched. The CDR3 is made up of 15 amino acids. Authors' processing steps: Quantification of nucleated cells was approximated via reference gene primer amplification. Clones were sequenced by immunoSEQ multiplex PCR, and TCRdb holds only the in-frame ones, with some missing. The V and J calls and clone size come from that table; D and trimming were worked out from the DNA. The sample yields 53,000 or so clones, 65% to 80% seen once. This clonotype was sampled from a human donor with active or convalescent COVID-19. The donor label of this sample is uncertain. The chain recombines TRBV30 with TRBJ2-1; 9 bases map to TRBD2. Material for sequencing was peripheral blood. The DNA for the CDR3 is TGTGCCTGGAGTCGGGCTAGCGGGACCGACAATGAGCAGTTCTTC. Translated: CAWSRASGTDNEQFF.